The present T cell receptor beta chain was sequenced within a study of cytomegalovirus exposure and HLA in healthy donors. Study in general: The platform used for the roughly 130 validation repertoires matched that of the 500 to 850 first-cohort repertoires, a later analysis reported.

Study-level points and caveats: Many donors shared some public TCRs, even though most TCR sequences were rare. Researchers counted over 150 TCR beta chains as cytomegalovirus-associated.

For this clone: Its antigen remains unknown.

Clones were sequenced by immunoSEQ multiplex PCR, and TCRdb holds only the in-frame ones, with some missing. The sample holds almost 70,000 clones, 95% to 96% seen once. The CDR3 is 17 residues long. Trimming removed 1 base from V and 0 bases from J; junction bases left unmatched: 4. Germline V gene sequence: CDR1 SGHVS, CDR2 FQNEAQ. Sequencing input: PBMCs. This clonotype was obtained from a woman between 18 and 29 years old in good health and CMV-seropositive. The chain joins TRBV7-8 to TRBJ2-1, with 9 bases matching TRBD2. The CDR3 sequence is CASSLGFSGSSYNEQFF. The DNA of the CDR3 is TGTGCCAGCAGCTTAGGGTTTAGCGGGAGCTCCTACAATGAGCAGTTCTTC.